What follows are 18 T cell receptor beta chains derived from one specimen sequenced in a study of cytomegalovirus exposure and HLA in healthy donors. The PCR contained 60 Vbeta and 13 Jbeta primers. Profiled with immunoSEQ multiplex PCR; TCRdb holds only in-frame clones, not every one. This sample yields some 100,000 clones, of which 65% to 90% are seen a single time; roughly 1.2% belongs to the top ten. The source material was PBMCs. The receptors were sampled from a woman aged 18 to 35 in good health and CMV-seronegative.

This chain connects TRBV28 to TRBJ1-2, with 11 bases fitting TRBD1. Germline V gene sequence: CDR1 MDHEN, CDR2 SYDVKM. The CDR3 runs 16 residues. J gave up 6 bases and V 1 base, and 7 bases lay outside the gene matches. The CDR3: CASSLSGTGGVHGYTF. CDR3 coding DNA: TGTGCCAGCAGTTTATCCGGGACAGGGGGTGTGCATGGCTACACCTTC.

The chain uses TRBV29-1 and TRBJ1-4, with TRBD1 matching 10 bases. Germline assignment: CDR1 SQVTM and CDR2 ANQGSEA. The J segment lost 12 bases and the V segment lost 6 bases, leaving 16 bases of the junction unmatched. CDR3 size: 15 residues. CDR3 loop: CSVPRDRGPSRELFF. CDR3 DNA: TGCAGCGTCCCCCGGGACAGGGGCCCTAGTAGGGAACTGTTTTTT. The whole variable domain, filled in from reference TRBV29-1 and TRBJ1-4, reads SAVISQKPSRDICQRGTSLTIQCQVDSQVTMMFWYRQQPGQSLTLIATANQGSEATYESGFVIDKFPISRPNLTFSTLTVSNMSPEDSSIYLCSVPRDRGPSRELFFGSGTQLSVL.

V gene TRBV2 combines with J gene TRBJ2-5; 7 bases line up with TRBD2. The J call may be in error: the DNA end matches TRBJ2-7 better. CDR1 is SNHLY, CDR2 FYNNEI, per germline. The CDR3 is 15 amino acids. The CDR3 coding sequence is TGTGCCAGCAGGAAAGAGCGGGGCGCCACCTACGAGCAGTACTTC. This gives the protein CASRKERGATYEQYF.

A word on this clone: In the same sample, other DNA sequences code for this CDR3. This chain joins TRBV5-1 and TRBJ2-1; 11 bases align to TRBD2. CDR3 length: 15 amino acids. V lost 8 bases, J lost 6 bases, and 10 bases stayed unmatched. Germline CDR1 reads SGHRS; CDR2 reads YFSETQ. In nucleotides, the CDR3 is TGCGCCAGTAGTTCACTAGCGGGAGCGGGCAATGAGCAGTTCTTC. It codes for CASSSLAGAGNEQFF.

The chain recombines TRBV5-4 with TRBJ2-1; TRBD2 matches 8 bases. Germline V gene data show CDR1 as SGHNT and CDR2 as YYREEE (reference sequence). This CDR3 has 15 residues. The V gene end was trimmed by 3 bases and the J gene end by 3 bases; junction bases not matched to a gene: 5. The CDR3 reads CASSSGLAGYNEQFF. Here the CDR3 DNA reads TGTGCCAGCAGCTCGGGGCTAGCGGGCTACAATGAGCAGTTCTTC. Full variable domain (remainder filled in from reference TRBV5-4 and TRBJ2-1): ETGVTQSPTHLIKTRGQQVTLRCSSQSGHNTVSWYQQALGQGPQFIFQYYREEENGRGNFPPRFSGLQFPNYSSELNVNALELDDSALYLCASSSGLAGYNEQFFGPGTRLTVL.

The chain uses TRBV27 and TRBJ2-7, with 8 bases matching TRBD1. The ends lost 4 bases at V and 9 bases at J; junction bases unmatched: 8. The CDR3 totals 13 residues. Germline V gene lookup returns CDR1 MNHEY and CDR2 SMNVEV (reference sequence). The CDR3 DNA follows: TGTGCCAGCAGTTGGGGCAGGGGGCGCGGGCAGTACTTC. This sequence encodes CASSWGRGRGQYF.

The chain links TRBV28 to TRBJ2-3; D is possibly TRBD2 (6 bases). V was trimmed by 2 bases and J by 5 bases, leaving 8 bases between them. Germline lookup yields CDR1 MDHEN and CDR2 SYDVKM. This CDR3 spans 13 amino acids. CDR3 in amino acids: CASSLGGLDTQYF. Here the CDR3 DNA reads TGTGCCAGCAGTTTAGGGGGGTTAGATACGCAGTATTTT.

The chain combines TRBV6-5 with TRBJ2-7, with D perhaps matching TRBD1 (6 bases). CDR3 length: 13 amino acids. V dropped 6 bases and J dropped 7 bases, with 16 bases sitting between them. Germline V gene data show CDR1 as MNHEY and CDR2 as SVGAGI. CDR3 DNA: TGTGCCAGCAGGCGGCCAGGGGTGGAAGAGCAGTACTTC. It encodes CASRRPGVEEQYF.

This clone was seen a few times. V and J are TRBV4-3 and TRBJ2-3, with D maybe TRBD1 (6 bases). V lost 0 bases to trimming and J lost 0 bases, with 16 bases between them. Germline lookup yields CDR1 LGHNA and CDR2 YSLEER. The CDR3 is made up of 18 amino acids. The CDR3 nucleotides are TGCGCCAGCAGCCAAGAGGTGGGGACAACCTTTAGCACAGATACGCAGTATTTT. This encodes CASSQEVGTTFSTDTQYF.

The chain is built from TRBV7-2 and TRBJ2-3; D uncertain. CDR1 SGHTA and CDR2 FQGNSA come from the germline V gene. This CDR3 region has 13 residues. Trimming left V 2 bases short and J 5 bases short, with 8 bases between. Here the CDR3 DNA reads TGTGCCAGCAGCTTAAGCCCGGGAGATACGCAGTATTTT. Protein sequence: CASSLSPGDTQYF.

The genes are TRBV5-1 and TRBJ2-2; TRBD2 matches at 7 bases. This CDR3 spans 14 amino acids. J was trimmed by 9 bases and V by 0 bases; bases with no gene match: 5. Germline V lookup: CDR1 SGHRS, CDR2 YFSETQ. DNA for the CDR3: TGCGCCAGCAGCTTGGTACTAGCGAGCCGGGAGCTGTTTTTT. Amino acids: CASSLVLASRELFF.

The CDR3 spells CASSGTGSGELFF. The CDR3 nucleotides read TGTGCCAGTAGTGGGACAGGGTCCGGGGAGCTGTTTTTT. The gene calls are TRBV19 and TRBJ2-2; 9 nucleotides align to TRBD1. The CDR3 runs to 13 residues. The trim removed 5 bases at V and 6 bases at J, leaving 1 base unmatched. Germline-derived CDR1 and CDR2 are LNHDA and SQIVND (reference sequence).

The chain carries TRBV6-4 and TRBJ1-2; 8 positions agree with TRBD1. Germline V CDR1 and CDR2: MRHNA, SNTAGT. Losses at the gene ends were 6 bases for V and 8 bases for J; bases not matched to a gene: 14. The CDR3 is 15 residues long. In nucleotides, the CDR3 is TGTGCCAGCAGGGGACAGGCCCACTCTGCGGGCGGCTACACCTTC. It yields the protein CASRGQAHSAGGYTF.

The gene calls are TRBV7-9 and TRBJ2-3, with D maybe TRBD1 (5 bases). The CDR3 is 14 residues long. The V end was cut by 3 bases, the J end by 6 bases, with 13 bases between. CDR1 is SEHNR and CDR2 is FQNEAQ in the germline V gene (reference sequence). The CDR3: CASSFPNSGDTQYF. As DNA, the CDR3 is TGTGCCAGCAGCTTCCCCAATTCAGGGGATACGCAGTATTTT.

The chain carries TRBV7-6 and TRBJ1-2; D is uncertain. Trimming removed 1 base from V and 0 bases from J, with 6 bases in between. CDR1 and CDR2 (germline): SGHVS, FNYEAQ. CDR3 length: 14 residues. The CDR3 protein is CASSLGGANYGYTF. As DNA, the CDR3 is TGTGCCAGCAGCTTAGGAGGAGCTAACTATGGCTACACCTTC.

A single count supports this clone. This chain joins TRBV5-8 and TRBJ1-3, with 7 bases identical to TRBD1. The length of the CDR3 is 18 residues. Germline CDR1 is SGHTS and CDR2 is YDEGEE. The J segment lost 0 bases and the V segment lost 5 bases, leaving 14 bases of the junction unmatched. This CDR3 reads CASSTYYRGNLSGNTIYF. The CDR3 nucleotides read TGTGCCAGCAGTACCTACTACAGGGGAAACCTCTCTGGAAACACCATATATTTT.

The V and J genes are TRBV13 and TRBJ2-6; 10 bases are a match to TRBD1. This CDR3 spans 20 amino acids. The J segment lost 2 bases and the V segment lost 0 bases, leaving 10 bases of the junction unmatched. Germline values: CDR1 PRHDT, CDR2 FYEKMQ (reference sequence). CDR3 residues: CASSLGGSGQGLPGANVLTF. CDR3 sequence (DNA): TGTGCCAGCAGCTTAGGAGGGTCGGGACAGGGGCTTCCTGGGGCCAACGTCCTGACTTTC. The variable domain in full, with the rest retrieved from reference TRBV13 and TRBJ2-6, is AAGVIQSPRHLIKEKRETATLKCYPIPRHDTVYWYQQGPGQDPQFLISFYEKMQSDKGSIPDRFSAQQFSDYHSELNMSSLELGDSALYFCASSLGGSGQGLPGANVLTFGAGSRLTVL.

The DNA for the CDR3 is TGTGCCAGCAGCGGGGGGCCAACCTACGAGCAGTACTTC. It yields the protein CASSGGPTYEQYF. The chain employs TRBV6-5 and TRBJ2-7; D might be TRBD2 (7 bases). V was pared by 6 bases and J by 2 bases, with 11 bases between. Germline values: CDR1 MNHEY, CDR2 SVGAGI. The CDR3 is made up of 13 amino acids.